This entry concerns a single TCR beta chain. Antigen unknown. Produced via immunoSEQ multiplex PCR; TCRdb's table is partial and in-frame only. There are 65,000 to 85,000 clones in the sample; roughly 90% occur only once, and over 4.5% lies in the top ten. The CDR3 is 16 residues long. The V gene end was trimmed by 3 bases and the J gene end by 4 bases; junction bases not matched to a gene: 7. Germline V gene sequence: CDR1 SGHNT, CDR2 YENEEA. This sample is drawn from a study of T cell responses to AZD1222 COVID-19 vaccine. General study findings and limits: Among vaccine-associated CD4 TCRs, coverage spanned spike, with dominance at 160-218 and 743-854. Among the donors, most were white British and more were female, and clonal diversity was possibly underestimated.

The material sequenced was peripheral blood, taken on day 0 of AZD1222 vaccination. This TCR was sampled from an adult in good health. V gene TRBV11-3 combines with J gene TRBJ2-1, with 9 nucleotides matching TRBD2. Here the CDR3 reads CASSFRERGEYNEQFF. The CDR3 DNA reads as TGTGCCAGCAGCTTCCGAGAGCGGGGGGAATACAATGAGCAGTTCTTC.